A selection of T cell receptor beta chains follows, all from one sample in a study of blood T cell repertoires in COVID-19. Profiled with immunoSEQ multiplex PCR; TCRdb holds only in-frame clones, not every one. The sample includes approximately 440,000 clones, 90% of them seen just once. The source material was PBMCs or T cells enriched from blood (not recorded which). The receptors were gathered from a man between 18 and 29 years old who had recovered from COVID-19. CDR3s include the opening cysteine and the closing phenylalanine or tryptophan. A D gene is named only where the DNA matches it firmly. Not all rows give a size; the values are once, few, many and, for expanded clones, a class.

v_gene	d_gene	j_gene	abundance	CDR3aa	CDR3nt
TRBV7-2	.	TRBJ2-2	.	CASTWGAGELFF	TGTGCCAGCACATGGGGGGCCGGGGAGCTGTTTTTT
TRBV2	.	TRBJ2-3	many	CASSAGRETDTQYF	TGTGCCAGCAGTGCCGGACGGGAAACAGATACGCAGTATTTT
TRBV4-1	.	TRBJ1-1	.	CASSQDPGGGTEAFF	TGCGCCAGCAGCCAAGACCCGGGAGGAGGGACTGAAGCTTTCTTT
TRBV18	.	TRBJ1-6	.	CASSSRGSDNSPLHF	TGTGCCAGCTCAAGCAGGGGATCGGATAATTCACCCCTCCACTTT
TRBV5-8	TRBD1	TRBJ1-1	.	CASSYHRGGRNTEAFF	TGTGCCAGCAGCTACCACAGGGGAGGTAGGAACACTGAAGCTTTCTTT
TRBV10-2	.	TRBJ1-6	.	CASLQDTLGQWGSSPLHF	TGCGCCAGCCTACAGGACACCCTCGGACAATGGGGAAGTTCACCCCTCCACTTT
TRBV5-1	.	TRBJ1-2	.	CASSLDRQGTNYGYTF	TGCGCCAGCAGCTTGGATAGGCAGGGAACTAACTATGGCTACACCTTC
TRBV19	TRBD1	TRBJ1-2	.	CASSPVLVGQGAPYGYTF	TGTGCCAGTAGTCCGGTATTAGTCGGACAGGGGGCCCCATATGGCTACACCTTC
TRBV7-9	.	TRBJ1-2	.	CASSPADSSPYGYTF	TGTGCCAGCAGCCCAGCGGACAGTAGCCCCTATGGCTACACCTTC
TRBV30	TRBD1	TRBJ1-1	.	CAWGQGWTTEAFF	TGTGCCTGGGGACAGGGCTGGACCACTGAAGCTTTCTTT
TRBV5-6	.	TRBJ1-4	.	CASSPRTVLNYEKLFF	TGTGCCAGCAGCCCGAGGACAGTTTTGAATTATGAAAAACTGTTTTTT
TRBV3-1/TRBV3-2	TRBD2	TRBJ2-3	.	CADPTSGSTDTQYF	TGTGCCGACCCCACTAGCGGGAGCACAGATACGCAGTATTTT
TRBV2	.	TRBJ2-2	.	CASSDPRAGELFF	TGTGCCAGCAGTGATCCTCGAGCCGGGGAGCTGTTTTTT
TRBV13	.	TRBJ2-5	.	CASSVGTRQETQYF	TGTGCCAGCAGCGTAGGAACGCGCCAAGAGACCCAGTACTTC
TRBV12-3/TRBV12-4	.	TRBJ1-4	.	CASRPGTDEKLFF	TGTGCCAGCAGGCCCGGGACTGATGAAAAACTGTTTTTT
TRBV11-2	.	TRBJ1-1	.	CASSLAGGNTEAFF	TGTGCCAGCAGCTTGGCGGGAGGGAACACTGAAGCTTTCTTT
TRBV6-5	.	TRBJ1-4	.	CASRDSAPANEKLFF	TGTGCCAGCAGGGACTCGGCCCCGGCTAATGAAAAACTGTTTTTT